Here is one T cell receptor (beta chain) with its context. This specimen comes from a study of blood T cell repertoires in COVID-19. Study information: COVID-19 samples from acute and convalescent phases originated in the United States, Italy and Spain. Sample material is recorded as cDNA or gDNA derived from T cells, B-cell-depleted T cells, or PBMCs.

Germline V CDR1 and CDR2: MGHRA, YSYEKL. The CDR3 is 18 residues long. The V gene lost 4 bases and the J gene lost 8 bases, with 26 bases spanning the gap. Per the original data handling: Researchers report that nucleated cell counts were estimated from reference gene primer amplification. TCRdb's copy holds only in-frame clones and misses some; the assay was immunoSEQ multiplex PCR. V, J and clone size are those of that table, while D and trimming were read from the DNA. The data hold under 75,000 clones, with around 81% observed a single time. The chain carries TRBV4-1 and TRBJ1-4; D perhaps matches TRBD1 (6 bases). Sequenced input: peripheral blood. This sequence was found in a man between 60 and 70 years old with acute or convalescent COVID-19. In nucleotides, the CDR3 is TGCGCCAGCAGCCGCACGATATCAGGGGCAACGGCGGAGGAAAAACTGTTTTTT. It codes for CASSRTISGATAEEKLFF.